This T cell receptor beta chain stems from a study of CD8 T cells in ankylosing spondylitis listed by TCRdb under 2017. Study-level background: To find TCR variants linked to disease, the study profiled T cell receptor beta repertoires in ankylosing spondylitis patients and healthy donors. The full study cohort comprised about 25 ankylosing spondylitis patients and approximately 100 healthy donors. Peripheral blood samples were taken, and synovial fluid was additionally collected from ankylosing spondylitis patients. Overall results and qualifications from the work: The disease-linked clones had a CD8+ phenotype and were found at relatively low frequencies in peripheral blood. Some motif variants had previously been reported in the synovial fluid and blood of reactive arthritis patients, which suggests shared mechanisms of disease initiation. A TCR beta motif made up of several highly homologous amino acid variants appeared to be characteristic of blood from ankylosing spondylitis patients. Significant enrichment of the disease-linked clones was reported in matched synovial fluid samples from ankylosing spondylitis patients.

This clonotype turned up a few times. Its target antigen remains unknown. One base away there is no much larger clone; base qualities are not given. The instrument given in TCRdb is Illumina HiSeq 2500. TCR beta libraries were prepared by quantitative 5'-RACE with molecular barcodes. Per the authors' processing: A new computational method based on a probabilistic model of VDJ rearrangement was used to identify disease-linked TCR variants. TCRdb reran the public reads through fastp at Q25 and MiXCR, keeping productive beta chains. Entries that share a CDR3 protein sequence are merged under the most common genes and DNA. None of the V and J calls come from the authors' own analysis; TCRdb made them. Within this sample are around 770,000 distinct CDR3 sequences, with roughly 10% of them counted one time only. 0.51% of the sample goes to the ten largest clones. According to the germline V gene, CDR1 reads SGHRS and CDR2 reads YFSETQ. Trimming leaves V shorter by 0 bases and J shorter by 5 bases, with the junction holding 13 bases beyond the gene matches. The CDR3, cysteine through phenylalanine, is 18 amino acids long. The read is trimmed to its CDR3 DNA, 54 bases read in frame from base 1.

This receptor was obtained from a male donor with ankylosing spondylitis. Sequenced material: blood, either unsorted or a sorted T cell fraction (not recorded which). The receptor chain draws on TRBV5-1 and TRBJ1-5, and TRBD1 aligns with 8 junction nucleotides. The DNA sequence is as follows: TGCGCCAGCAGCTTGGTAGTACCGCCAGGGGGCTGGGATCAGCCCCAGCATTTT. This is translated as CASSLVVPPGGWDQPQHF.